These 22 T cell receptor beta chains were sequenced from one sample in a study of cytomegalovirus exposure and HLA in healthy donors. PCR was performed using 60 Vbeta and 13 Jbeta primers. Sequenced by immunoSEQ multiplex PCR; TCRdb stores in-frame clones only, minus some. This sample yields more than 85,000 clones, of which around four fifths are seen a single time; roughly a tenth belongs to the top ten. Material for sequencing was PBMCs. Receptors originate from a young man in good health and CMV-seropositive.

In its sample, this clone was seen a few times. The J gene is TRBJ1-5, the V gene TRBV19; 7 bases match TRBD1. The CDR3 runs 18 residues. The junction had 13 bases not matched to a gene; V was cut back by 5 bases and J by 0 bases. Germline CDR1 reads LNHDA; CDR2 reads SQIVND (reference sequence). The CDR3 DNA follows: TGTGCCAGTAGTCAGGACAGGATCGTCCTCTATAGCAATCAGCCCCAGCATTTT. The encoded protein is CASSQDRIVLYSNQPQHF.

Notes on this clone: Other nucleotide sequences from this sample produce the same CDR3. The chain joins TRBV4-3 to TRBJ1-2; D perhaps matches TRBD1 (5 bases). The germline V gene encodes CDR1 LGHNA and CDR2 YSLEER. V lost 4 bases and J lost 4, with 10 bases in between. The CDR3 is 13 residues long. Here the CDR3 DNA reads TGCGCCAGCAGCCCTGGGGGGAGCTATGGCTACACCTTC. Protein: CASSPGGSYGYTF.

In its sample, this clone was seen a few times. This rearrangement joins TRBV5-6 to TRBJ2-5, with 9 positions matching TRBD2. The ends lost 1 base at V and 5 bases at J; junction bases unmatched: 9. The CDR3 is 16 amino acids. In germline, CDR1 is SGHDT, CDR2 YYEEEE. CDR3 sequence reads: CASSLYAGTSYETQYF. The CDR3 nucleotides are TGTGCCAGCAGCTTGTACGCCGGGACTAGCTATGAGACCCAGTACTTC.

V and J are TRBV30 and TRBJ1-1; TRBD1 agrees at 9 bases. The CDR3 has 15 amino acids. The germline V gene has CDR1 GTSNPN and CDR2 SVGIG (reference sequence). Trimming at V came to 2 bases and at J to 4 bases, leaving 8 bases not matched to a gene. The chain's CDR3 is CAWSTTGQGFTEAFF. CDR3 DNA sequence: TGTGCCTGGAGTACCACGGGACAGGGCTTCACTGAAGCTTTCTTT.

V is TRBV6-4 and J is TRBJ1-5; D ambiguous. This CDR3 spans 16 amino acids. Trimming pared 1 base from V and 5 bases from J, leaving 15 bases between. Germline-derived CDR1 and CDR2 are MRHNA and SNTAGT. CDR3 sequence (DNA): TGTGCCAGCAGTGACTTTCAGGCCGGGAAAGATCAGCCCCAGCATTTT. Residues: CASSDFQAGKDQPQHF.

The chain employs TRBV18 and TRBJ2-5; D is uncertain. CDR3 length equals 13 residues. The germline CDR1 and CDR2 sequences are KGHSH and LQKENI. V gave up 3 bases and J gave up 4 bases, with 9 bases separating them. The CDR3 sequence is CASSPIERETQYF. The CDR3 region has the DNA TGTGCCAGCTCACCGATCGAGAGAGAGACCCAGTACTTC. Supplemented by reference TRBV18 and TRBJ2-5, the full variable domain reads NAGVMQNPRHLVRRRGQEARLRCSPMKGHSHVYWYRQLPEEGLKFMVYLQKENIIDESGMPKERFSAEFPKEGPSILRIQQVVRGDSAAYFCASSPIERETQYFGPGTRLLVL.

This clone showed up just once. The CDR3 loop reads CASSQKPPWVERLASGAHEQYF. For the CDR3, the DNA is TGTGCCAGCTCCCAAAAACCCCCGTGGGTTGAGAGGCTGGCTAGCGGGGCCCACGAGCAGTACTTC. This chain connects TRBV18 to TRBJ2-7, with 9 positions matching TRBD2. Germline CDR1 reads KGHSH; CDR2 reads LQKENI. The CDR3 spans 22 residues. The J segment lost 5 bases and the V segment lost 6 bases, leaving 32 bases of the junction unmatched.

The J gene is TRBJ2-1, the V gene TRBV4-1; the D gene is possibly TRBD1 (5 bases). Germline CDR1 is MGHRA and CDR2 is YSYEKL. V shed 4 bases and J shed 7 bases, with 23 bases lying between them. The CDR3 length is 17 residues. The CDR3 DNA reads TGCGCCAGCAGCCCAAACCCCAGGGTTGGGCTGGGTAATGAGCAGTTCTTC. It translates to CASSPNPRVGLGNEQFF.

This clone has just one count. The V and J genes are TRBV27 and TRBJ2-2; D remains unclear. CDR3 length: 15 amino acids. Germline CDR1 MNHEY, CDR2 SMNVEV (reference sequence). V gave up 8 bases and J gave up 4 bases, with 17 bases separating them. In nucleotides, the CDR3 is TGTGCCAGCGAAGTCCGTGACAAAGGCACCGGGGAGCTGTTTTTT. Amino acids: CASEVRDKGTGELFF.

The chain has TRBV4-1 and TRBJ1-5; 9 nucleotides match TRBD1. CDR1 and CDR2 from the germline V gene are MGHRA and YSYEKL. The CDR3 is 16 residues long. V shed 4 bases, J shed 4 bases, and the junction held 8 bases outside the gene matches. The CDR3: CASSLGRDRANQPQHF. The CDR3 nucleotides read TGCGCCAGCAGCCTCGGCCGGGACAGGGCAAATCAGCCCCAGCATTTT.

This clone was observed a few times. The V gene is TRBV4-2, the J gene TRBJ1-4; 8 bases agree with TRBD1. Trimming cost V 1 base and J 8 bases; bases outside gene matches: 9. The CDR3 has 16 amino acids. Germline V gives CDR1 LGHNA, CDR2 YNFKEQ. The CDR3 coding sequence is TGTGCCAGCAGCCAAGGGGGGTCAGGGGGCGCGGAAAAACTGTTTTTT. Residues: CASSQGGSGGAEKLFF.

The chain employs TRBV18 and TRBJ2-7, with a weak D call TRBD1 (6 bases). The CDR3 length is 14 residues. The germline V gene encodes CDR1 KGHSH and CDR2 LQKENI. Trimming shortened V by 6 bases and J by 0 bases, and 12 bases separated the two germline ends. The CDR3 loop is CASSRPTGSYEQYF. The DNA of the CDR3 is TGTGCCAGCTCCCGTCCGACAGGCTCCTACGAGCAGTACTTC.

The V call is TRBV6-1, the J call TRBJ1-3, with TRBD1 matching 8 bases. This CDR3 has 15 amino acids. Germline-derived CDR1 and CDR2 are MNHNS and SASEGT. The ends lost 7 bases at V and 4 bases at J; junction bases unmatched: 9. CDR3 amino acids: CASNPRTGSGNTIYF. CDR3 nucleotides: TGTGCCAGCAACCCCAGGACAGGGAGCGGAAACACCATATATTTT.

V and J are TRBV5-5 and TRBJ1-1; 7 bases fit TRBD1. This CDR3 has 13 residues. CDR1 is SGHKS, CDR2 YYEKEE, per germline (reference sequence). After removal of 3 bases from V and 1 base from J, the junction contained 0 bases not matched to a gene. The chain's CDR3 is CASSWDRNTEAFF. The DNA of the CDR3 is TGTGCCAGCAGCTGGGACAGGAACACTGAAGCTTTCTTT.

The chain couples TRBV5-4 to TRBJ2-2; TRBD1 matches at 8 bases. V dropped 4 bases and J dropped 8; count of bases not matched to a gene: 4. Germline CDR1 and CDR2: SGHNT and YYREEE (reference sequence). The CDR3 contains 13 residues. CDR3 bases: TGTGCCAGCAGCGACAGGGGTTGGGGGGAGCTGTTTTTT. It codes for CASSDRGWGELFF.

The chain couples TRBV9 to TRBJ1-3; D is unresolved. Germline V gene sequence: CDR1 SGDLS, CDR2 YYNGEE. V was cut by 0 bases and J by 0 bases, with 7 bases left in between. This CDR3 contains 15 residues. The CDR3 sequence is CASSVAGSSGNTIYF. Here the CDR3 DNA reads TGTGCCAGCAGCGTAGCGGGGAGCTCTGGAAACACCATATATTTT.

The genes are TRBV7-6 and TRBJ1-4; 7 bases line up with TRBD1. There are 16 residues in the CDR3. CDR1 and CDR2 (germline): SGHVS, FNYEAQ. V was clipped by 5 bases and J by 2 bases; unmatched bases: 8. The CDR3 loop reads CASSPKDRLTNEKLFF. For the CDR3, the DNA is TGTGCCAGCAGCCCAAAGGACAGGTTGACTAATGAAAAACTGTTTTTT.

The V gene is TRBV30, the J gene TRBJ2-7; TRBD2 aligns across 7 bases. Germline V gene lookup returns CDR1 GTSNPN and CDR2 SVGIG (reference sequence). V trimming: 2 bases; J trimming: 0 bases; junction bases outside the gene matches: 1. The CDR3 is 13 residues long. CDR3 DNA: TGTGCCTGGAGTCGCGGGGGCTCCTACGAGCAGTACTTC. Encoded protein: CAWSRGGSYEQYF. Looking up the rest from reference TRBV30 and TRBJ2-7 gives the full variable domain: SQTIHQWPATLVQPVGSPLSLECTVEGTSNPNLYWYRQAAGRGLQLLFYSVGIGQISSEVPQNLSASRPQDRQFILSSKKLLLSDSGFYLCAWSRGGSYEQYFGPGTRLTVT.

The table lists this clone with a few counts. The J gene is TRBJ1-2, the V gene TRBV7-6; no clear D. V lost 1 base, J lost 5 bases, and 11 bases lay in between. CDR1 is SGHVS, CDR2 FNYEAQ, per germline. This CDR3 region has 14 residues. DNA for the CDR3: TGTGCCAGCAGCTTAGATGTTTCTTCGTATGGCTACACCTTC. Its translation is CASSLDVSSYGYTF.

Only one count was recorded for this clone. The CDR3 protein is CASRPAGALANYGYTF. The CDR3 DNA reads TGTGCCAGCAGGCCTGCCGGAGCGTTAGCTAACTATGGCTACACCTTC. This chain uses TRBV27 with TRBJ1-2; D ambiguous. CDR3 length: 16 amino acids. With 6 bases removed from V and 0 bases from J, the gap between germline ends came to 17 bases. From germline, CDR1 is MNHEY and CDR2 SMNVEV (reference sequence).

The chain recombines TRBV6-6 with TRBJ1-4, with a possible D match to TRBD1 (5 bases). The CDR3 length is 14 residues. The V end lost 2 bases, the J end lost 5 bases, and 9 bases lay between the germline ends. Looked up from germline, CDR1 is MNHNY and CDR2 is SVGAGI (reference sequence). This CDR3 is CASSYRGANEKLFF. DNA for the CDR3: TGTGCCAGCAGTTACCGCGGGGCCAATGAAAAACTGTTTTTT.

The chain joins TRBV27 to TRBJ2-2; no definite D call. Trimming took off 10 bases at V and 0 bases at J, with 12 bases between the two ends. The CDR3 has 14 residues. The germline gives CDR1 MNHEY, CDR2 SMNVEV (reference sequence). The CDR3 coding sequence is TGTGCCACCACGTGGCACCCGAACACCGGGGAGCTGTTTTTT. As protein: CATTWHPNTGELFF.